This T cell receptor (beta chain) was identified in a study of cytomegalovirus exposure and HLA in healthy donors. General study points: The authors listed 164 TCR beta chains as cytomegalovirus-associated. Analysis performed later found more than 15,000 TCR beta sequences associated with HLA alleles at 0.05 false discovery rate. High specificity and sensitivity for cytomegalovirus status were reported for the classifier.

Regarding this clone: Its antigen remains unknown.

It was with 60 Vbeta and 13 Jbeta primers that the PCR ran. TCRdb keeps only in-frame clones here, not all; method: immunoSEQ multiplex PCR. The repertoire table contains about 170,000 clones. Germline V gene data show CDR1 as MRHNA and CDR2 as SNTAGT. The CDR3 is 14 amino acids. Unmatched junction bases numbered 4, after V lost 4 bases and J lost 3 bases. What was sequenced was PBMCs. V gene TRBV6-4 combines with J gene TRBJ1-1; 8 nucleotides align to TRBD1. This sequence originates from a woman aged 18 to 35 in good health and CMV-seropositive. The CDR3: CASSALQGDTEAFF. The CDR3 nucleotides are TGTGCCAGCAGTGCCTTACAGGGGGACACTGAAGCTTTCTTT.